This is a list of T cell receptor beta chains from one sample in a study of post-analysis software for immune sequencing data. Each CDR3 protein is one row after TCRdb ran MiXCR on the PCR reads. The sample records about 800,000 distinct CDR3 sequences, 25% to 30% being singletons. Specimen: blood. Receptors originate from a girl under 18 with multiple sclerosis. Each CDR3 is given with its conserved first and last residue. The D gene is left open where the match is weak. Expanded clones get a size class; other rows say once, few or many, or leave the size out.

d_gene: TRBD1; abundance: few; v_gene: TRBV5-1; j_gene: TRBJ2-1; CDR3nt: TGCGTCAGCAGCCCGACAGGGGCCTCCTACAATGAGCAGTTCTTC; CDR3aa: CVSSPTGASYNEQFF
d_gene: -; abundance: -; v_gene: TRBV29-1; j_gene: TRBJ2-1; CDR3nt: TGCAGCGCCAGCCGGTCCCACAATGAGCAGTTATTC; CDR3aa: CSASRSHNEQLF
d_gene: TRBD1; abundance: few; v_gene: TRBV3-1; j_gene: TRBJ1-2; CDR3nt: TGTGCCGGCACCCCAAAGGGGACAGGGGCAAACTATGGCTACACCTTC; CDR3aa: CAGTPKGTGANYGYTF
d_gene: -; abundance: -; v_gene: TRBV27; j_gene: TRBJ2-6; CDR3nt: TGTGCCAGCAGTCCCCTACAGGGTGATGGGGCCAACGTCCTGACTTTC; CDR3aa: CASSPLQGDGANVLTF
d_gene: -; abundance: many; v_gene: TRBV29-1; j_gene: TRBJ1-2; CDR3nt: TGCAGCGCTGGTGACAAGGACTATGGCTACACCTTC; CDR3aa: CSAGDKDYGYTF
d_gene: -; abundance: -; v_gene: TRBV28; j_gene: TRBJ2-5; CDR3nt: TGTGCCAGCAGTTCCGGTCCAGAGACCCAGTACTTC; CDR3aa: CASSSGPETQYF
d_gene: TRBD1; abundance: -; v_gene: TRBV10-3; j_gene: TRBJ1-5; CDR3nt: TGTGCCATCAGTGAGTCCCCAAACGTGGCAGGGGGTAATCAGCCCCAGCATTTT; CDR3aa: CAISESPNVAGGNQPQHF
d_gene: TRBD1; abundance: few; v_gene: TRBV24-1; j_gene: TRBJ2-2; CDR3nt: TGTGCCACCGAGACAGGGGGCAACGGGGAGCTGTTTTTT; CDR3aa: CATETGGNGELFF
d_gene: TRBD1; abundance: -; v_gene: TRBV7-2; j_gene: TRBJ1-2; CDR3nt: TGTGCCAGCAGAGGGGACAGGGAATTTTTTGGCTACACCTTC; CDR3aa: CASRGDREFFGYTF
d_gene: -; abundance: -; v_gene: TRBV7-2; j_gene: TRBJ2-5; CDR3nt: TGTGCCAGCAGCTTACGGACAGTCCGAGAGACCCAGTACTTC; CDR3aa: CASSLRTVRETQYF
d_gene: TRBD1; abundance: few; v_gene: TRBV7-9; j_gene: TRBJ2-6; CDR3nt: TGTGCCAGCAGCTCGTACCCACCGGGACAGGGGGCTCTGGGGGCCAACGTCCTGACTTTC; CDR3aa: CASSSYPPGQGALGANVLTF
d_gene: -; abundance: -; v_gene: TRBV18; j_gene: TRBJ2-1; CDR3nt: TGTGCCAGCTCACGCCTAGCCATGGAGGTGGATGAGCAGTTCTTC; CDR3aa: CASSRLAMEVDEQFF
d_gene: -; abundance: -; v_gene: TRBV20-1; j_gene: TRBJ1-5; CDR3nt: TGCAGTGCTGCAGGGTTATTGAGTAATCAGCCCCAGCATTTT; CDR3aa: CSAAGLLSNQPQHF
d_gene: -; abundance: -; v_gene: TRBV20-1; j_gene: TRBJ2-7; CDR3nt: TGCAGTGCTGGAGATGACCCGACCCTGGCCTACAATGAGCAGTACTTC; CDR3aa: CSAGDDPTLAYNEQYF
d_gene: -; abundance: few; v_gene: TRBV20-1; j_gene: TRBJ2-7; CDR3nt: TGCAGTGCCCAGACCGGGACTCTCTACGAGCAGTACTTC; CDR3aa: CSAQTGTLYEQYF
d_gene: -; abundance: -; v_gene: TRBV6-5; j_gene: TRBJ2-1; CDR3nt: TGTGCCAGCTCACCGGGACTCCCAAGTGGCAATGAGCAGTTCTTC; CDR3aa: CASSPGLPSGNEQFF
d_gene: -; abundance: few; v_gene: TRBV7-9; j_gene: TRBJ2-3; CDR3nt: TGTGCCAGCAGCTTATTGGGTCTTATTCGTACAGATACGCAGTATTTT; CDR3aa: CASSLLGLIRTDTQYF
d_gene: -; abundance: few; v_gene: TRBV10-3; j_gene: TRBJ1-1; CDR3nt: TGTGCCATCAGTGAGTCATTGCAGGGAAACATGAACACTGAAGCTTTCTTT; CDR3aa: CAISESLQGNMNTEAFF
d_gene: TRBD1; abundance: few; v_gene: TRBV7-2; j_gene: TRBJ1-4; CDR3nt: TGTGCCAGCAGCTTATCTGGGTTTTGGCAGGGGGATGAAAAACTGTTTTTT; CDR3aa: CASSLSGFWQGDEKLFF
d_gene: -; abundance: -; v_gene: TRBV10-3; j_gene: TRBJ1-3; CDR3nt: TGTGCCATCAGTGAGGTCGGCGGCTCTGGAAACACCATATATTTT; CDR3aa: CAISEVGGSGNTIYF
d_gene: -; abundance: many; v_gene: TRBV28; j_gene: TRBJ2-7; CDR3nt: TGTGCCAGCAGTTTGGTGACAGTCTTATTCTCCTACGAGCAGTACTTC; CDR3aa: CASSLVTVLFSYEQYF
d_gene: -; abundance: many; v_gene: TRBV10-3; j_gene: TRBJ1-2; CDR3nt: TGTGCCATCAGTGAGGGGGGCTATGGCTACACCTTC; CDR3aa: CAISEGGYGYTF
d_gene: TRBD1; abundance: -; v_gene: TRBV7-6; j_gene: TRBJ2-5; CDR3nt: TGTGCCAGCAGCTTAGCAGGCCACAGGGGATCGGAGACCCAGTACTTC; CDR3aa: CASSLAGHRGSETQYF
d_gene: -; abundance: few; v_gene: TRBV12-3/TRBV12-4; j_gene: TRBJ1-4; CDR3nt: TGTGCCAGCAGTTTAGCGAGAAGGGGACTCACAACTAATGAAAAACTGTTTTTT; CDR3aa: CASSLARRGLTTNEKLFF
d_gene: -; abundance: -; v_gene: TRBV2; j_gene: TRBJ2-3; CDR3nt: TGTGCCAGCAGCCCGGCTAACCAGGCAGATACGCAGTATTTT; CDR3aa: CASSPANQADTQYF
d_gene: -; abundance: few; v_gene: TRBV20-1; j_gene: TRBJ2-5; CDR3nt: TGCAGTGCTAGAACACCGGGACTCAAAGAGACCCAGTACTTC; CDR3aa: CSARTPGLKETQYF
d_gene: -; abundance: -; v_gene: TRBV5-4; j_gene: TRBJ2-3; CDR3nt: TGTGCCAGCAGCCAGGACTATGGTCCGCAGTATTTT; CDR3aa: CASSQDYGPQYF
d_gene: -; abundance: few; v_gene: TRBV20-1; j_gene: TRBJ2-1; CDR3nt: TGCAGTGCTAGAAGGCCAGCGGGTGAGCAGTTCTTC; CDR3aa: CSARRPAGEQFF
d_gene: -; abundance: few; v_gene: TRBV4-1; j_gene: TRBJ2-3; CDR3nt: TGCGCCAGCAGCCAAGATCTGGGCAGGGCACAGTATACGCAGTATTTT; CDR3aa: CASSQDLGRAQYTQYF
d_gene: -; abundance: few; v_gene: TRBV7-9; j_gene: TRBJ2-3; CDR3nt: TGTGCCAGCAGCTCAGGGGGGGGACCCCTAACTCGCACAGATACGCAGTATTTT; CDR3aa: CASSSGGGPLTRTDTQYF
d_gene: TRBD1; abundance: -; v_gene: TRBV24-1; j_gene: TRBJ2-7; CDR3nt: TGTGCCACCAGTGGTTCCGGGACAGGGGTATTGACCCGGTACTTC; CDR3aa: CATSGSGTGVLTRYF
d_gene: -; abundance: many; v_gene: TRBV4-3; j_gene: TRBJ2-1; CDR3nt: TGCGCCAGCAGCCAAGTTACGGGAAACAATGAGCAGTTCTTC; CDR3aa: CASSQVTGNNEQFF
d_gene: -; abundance: few; v_gene: TRBV20-1; j_gene: TRBJ2-7; CDR3nt: TGCAGTGCTAGTATAAGAGGGCGGATCTCCTACGAGCAGTACTTC; CDR3aa: CSASIRGRISYEQYF
d_gene: -; abundance: -; v_gene: TRBV18; j_gene: TRBJ2-7; CDR3nt: TGTGCCAGCTCACCCTTTAGGGATTCCTACGAGCAGTACTTC; CDR3aa: CASSPFRDSYEQYF
d_gene: TRBD1; abundance: few; v_gene: TRBV29-1; j_gene: TRBJ1-1; CDR3nt: TGCAGCGTTGGATACAGGGGGCCGGGGAACACTGAAGCTTTCTTT; CDR3aa: CSVGYRGPGNTEAFF
d_gene: -; abundance: few; v_gene: TRBV5-1; j_gene: TRBJ1-5; CDR3nt: TGCGCCAGCAGCTTGGCCTGGAGCAATCAGCCCCAGCATTTT; CDR3aa: CASSLAWSNQPQHF
d_gene: -; abundance: few; v_gene: TRBV29-1; j_gene: TRBJ2-7; CDR3nt: TGCAGCGTCTCCGGCGATCGTGGACAGTCCTACGAGCAGTACTTC; CDR3aa: CSVSGDRGQSYEQYF
d_gene: TRBD1; abundance: -; v_gene: TRBV6-1; j_gene: TRBJ2-7; CDR3nt: TGTGCCAGCAGTCAGGGGGTTTCTAGCTCCTACGAGCAGTACTTC; CDR3aa: CASSQGVSSSYEQYF
d_gene: -; abundance: -; v_gene: TRBV7-9; j_gene: TRBJ1-6; CDR3nt: TGTGCCAGCAGCTTAGCTGTAGGGACCCCTTTCTCACCCCTCCACTTT; CDR3aa: CASSLAVGTPFSPLHF
d_gene: -; abundance: -; v_gene: TRBV14; j_gene: TRBJ1-2; CDR3nt: TGTGCCAGCAGCCAAGTGAGGTCTAACTATGGCTACACCTTC; CDR3aa: CASSQVRSNYGYTF
d_gene: -; abundance: -; v_gene: TRBV4-3; j_gene: TRBJ1-3; CDR3nt: TGCGCCAGCAGCCAAGCACAGGTGTCTCTTCACACCATATATTTT; CDR3aa: CASSQAQVSLHTIYF
d_gene: TRBD2; abundance: few; v_gene: TRBV10-2; j_gene: TRBJ2-5; CDR3nt: TGCGCCAGGTCAGGACTAGCGGACATCCAAGAGACCCAGTACTTC; CDR3aa: CARSGLADIQETQYF
d_gene: TRBD2; abundance: few; v_gene: TRBV20-1; j_gene: TRBJ2-1; CDR3nt: TGCAGTGCGGTAGCGGGAGGATACAATGAGCAGTTCTTC; CDR3aa: CSAVAGGYNEQFF
d_gene: TRBD1; abundance: few; v_gene: TRBV10-3; j_gene: TRBJ2-7; CDR3nt: TGTGCCACCGGACAGGGGCCCTACGAGCAGTACTTC; CDR3aa: CATGQGPYEQYF
d_gene: -; abundance: once; v_gene: TRBV11-2; j_gene: TRBJ1-2; CDR3nt: TGTGCCAGCAGCCCTACAGGAGGATCATCCGGCTACACCTTC; CDR3aa: CASSPTGGSSGYTF
d_gene: -; abundance: -; v_gene: TRBV20-1; j_gene: TRBJ2-1; CDR3nt: TGCAGTGCTAGAGATTGGGTGTCCTCCCTCAATGAGCAGTTCTTC; CDR3aa: CSARDWVSSLNEQFF
d_gene: -; abundance: few; v_gene: TRBV20-1; j_gene: TRBJ2-3; CDR3nt: TGCAGTGCTAGAGCCGCTAGCGCAGATACGCAGTATTTT; CDR3aa: CSARAASADTQYF
d_gene: TRBD1; abundance: few; v_gene: TRBV29-1; j_gene: TRBJ2-1; CDR3nt: TGCAGCGTTGAAGTCACAGGGGGCCCTGAGCAGTTCTTC; CDR3aa: CSVEVTGGPEQFF
d_gene: TRBD1; abundance: -; v_gene: TRBV5-5; j_gene: TRBJ1-1; CDR3nt: TGTGCCAGCAGCTTCGACAGGGGGGTCCCTGAAGCTTTCTTT; CDR3aa: CASSFDRGVPEAFF
d_gene: -; abundance: -; v_gene: TRBV6-5; j_gene: TRBJ2-3; CDR3nt: TGTGCCAGCAGTTACTCCAGGCAAAACGGCGACTACCGTGACACAGATACGCAGTATTTT; CDR3aa: CASSYSRQNGDYRDTDTQYF
d_gene: -; abundance: -; v_gene: TRBV14; j_gene: TRBJ1-1; CDR3nt: TGTGCCAGCAGCCAAGCCAACACCGAATCGACTGAAGCTTTCTTT; CDR3aa: CASSQANTESTEAFF
d_gene: TRBD1; abundance: few; v_gene: TRBV28; j_gene: TRBJ2-3; CDR3nt: TGTGCCAGCAGTCCGCAGGGGGCTTTCACAGATACGCAGTATTTT; CDR3aa: CASSPQGAFTDTQYF
d_gene: -; abundance: -; v_gene: TRBV7-2; j_gene: TRBJ1-4; CDR3nt: TGTGCCAGCAGCTTACAGCCTCCTGGTCTAAATGAAAAACTGTTTTTT; CDR3aa: CASSLQPPGLNEKLFF
d_gene: TRBD1; abundance: few; v_gene: TRBV7-9; j_gene: TRBJ2-5; CDR3nt: TGTGCCAGCAGCTCACCCCGTTACAGGGGGCAAGAGACCCAGTACTTC; CDR3aa: CASSSPRYRGQETQYF
d_gene: TRBD1; abundance: -; v_gene: TRBV20-1; j_gene: TRBJ1-2; CDR3nt: TGCAGTGCTAACAGGGGGGGATATGGCTACACCTTC; CDR3aa: CSANRGGYGYTF
d_gene: -; abundance: few; v_gene: TRBV12-3/TRBV12-4; j_gene: TRBJ2-4; CDR3nt: TGTGCCAGCAGCCCACCTGGGACACTGGGGTCCAACATTCAGTACTTC; CDR3aa: CASSPPGTLGSNIQYF
d_gene: TRBD1; abundance: -; v_gene: TRBV20-1; j_gene: TRBJ2-5; CDR3nt: TGCAGTGGACCCGGGACAGGGGGCGGGGAGACCCAGTACTTC; CDR3aa: CSGPGTGGGETQYF
d_gene: -; abundance: -; v_gene: TRBV25-1; j_gene: TRBJ1-2; CDR3nt: TGTGCCAGCAGTGAAGGCCCCTTTGGCTACACCTTC; CDR3aa: CASSEGPFGYTF
d_gene: -; abundance: -; v_gene: TRBV20-1; j_gene: TRBJ2-3; CDR3nt: TGCAGTGCGATAAGCGGGCGGCACACCACAGATACGCAGTATTTT; CDR3aa: CSAISGRHTTDTQYF
d_gene: TRBD1; abundance: many; v_gene: TRBV29-1; j_gene: TRBJ2-1; CDR3nt: TGCAGCGTTGACAGGGGGCATGAGCAGTTCTTC; CDR3aa: CSVDRGHEQFF